The 7 T cell receptor beta chains below were found in one sample sequenced in a study of post-analysis software for immune sequencing data. Findings of the study overall: Roughly five TRBV segments, including TRBV5-6, TRBV5-1 and TRBV20-1, were more frequent in patients than controls.

Incorporated into the TCR beta cDNA libraries were unique molecular identifiers, which served to reduce PCR and sequencing biases. TCRdb independently ran MiXCR on the PCR reads; one entry per CDR3 protein. Of hundreds of thousands of distinct CDR3 sequences listed, 39% are singletons. Antigens of these TCRs are unknown. Sequenced sample: blood. The receptors originated from a girl between 2 and 10 years old with multiple sclerosis.

The chain links TRBV20-1 to TRBJ2-1; TRBD2 agrees at 9 bases. Looked up from germline, CDR1 is DFQATT and CDR2 is SNEGSKA (reference sequence). The CDR3 consists of 17 residues. J lost 15 bases, V lost 2 bases, and 23 bases had no gene match. CDR3 loop: CSARRAGFLAGNHPPFF. CDR3 nucleotide sequence: TGCAGTGCTAGACGTGCAGGCTTCCTAGCGGGAAATCATCCTCCGTTCTTC.

This clonotype has only a few counts. The chain is built from TRBV5-1 and TRBJ1-6; no definite D call. The CDR3 runs to 15 residues. Between the trimmed V and J ends, which lost 2 bases and 5 bases, there was a span of 11 bases. From germline, CDR1 is SGHRS and CDR2 YFSETQ. In nucleotides, the CDR3 is TGCGCCAGCAGCTTAGGTGGAACAGATAATTCACCCCTCCACTTT. Amino acid sequence: CASSLGGTDNSPLHF.

Only a few counts were recorded for this clonotype. V is TRBV2 and J is TRBJ2-4; D may be TRBD1 (5 bases). The CDR3 extends over 14 amino acids. V was trimmed by 6 bases and J by 5 bases, leaving 14 bases between them. Germline assignment: CDR1 SNHLY and CDR2 FYNNEI. The CDR3: CASSPGLGQNIQYF. The CDR3 DNA follows: TGTGCCAGCAGCCCCGGTCTGGGGCAAAACATTCAGTACTTC.

The rearrangement uses TRBV20-1 and TRBJ1-1; 10 bases are a match to TRBD1. With V trimmed by 5 bases and J by 3 bases, 3 bases remained unmatched. Looked up from germline, CDR1 is DFQATT and CDR2 is SNEGSKA (reference sequence). CDR3 length: 13 amino acids. The CDR3 nucleotides are TGCAGTGCTTCGGACAGGGGGTACACTGAAGCTTTCTTT. It specifies CSASDRGYTEAFF.

CDR3 DNA sequence: TGTGCCAGCAGTTCCCAGGCTCTCGAAGAGCAGTACTTC. Its translation: CASSSQALEEQYF. V is TRBV6-5 and J is TRBJ2-4; D unresolved. The CDR3 contains 13 residues. The V gene's germline CDR1 is MNHEY and CDR2 SVGAGI. V lost 4 bases and J 13 bases, leaving 17 bases between the germline ends.

The chain couples TRBV7-2 to TRBJ2-5; 9 nucleotides agree with TRBD2. The J call may not be correct, given that the DNA end is closer to TRBJ2-7. The CDR3 runs 15 residues. Germline CDR1 and CDR2: SGHTA and FQGNSA. CDR3 coding DNA: TGTGCCAGCAGCTTAGAGAACCTAGCGGGGAACGAGCAGTACTTC. Its translation: CASSLENLAGNEQYF.

This chain links TRBV5-4 with TRBJ1-3, with TRBD1 as a possible D gene (6 bases). CDR3 size: 14 residues. V was clipped by 0 bases and J by 2 bases, with 6 bases between them. CDR1 and CDR2 (germline): SGHNT, YYREEE (reference sequence). CDR3 DNA sequence: TGTGCCAGCAGCTTGGACAGGGCTGGAAACACCATATATTTT. Its protein product is CASSLDRAGNTIYF.